This paragraph reports one TCR beta chain. Its matching antigen is unknown. The source of the sample is a study of T cell repertoires in cytomegalovirus infection. Study details: Public TCR beta signatures were indicative of both CMV infection and a matching HLA type. Study observations and caveats: Totalled public TCR beta family frequency picked out people who carried CMV plus the relevant HLA. Dominating the ex vivo response were HLA-C-restricted CMV-specific TCR beta clonotypes.

MiXCR was run by TCRdb on the reads, yielding one entry per CDR3 protein. The table shows approximately 290,000 distinct CDR3 sequences, with about 23% occurring only once. Germline V CDR1 and CDR2: KGHSH, LQKENI. With 2 bases removed from V and 4 bases from J, the gap between germline ends came to 7 bases. The CDR3 is made up of 13 amino acids. The sample consisted of PBMCs. The receptor was derived from a human donor in good health (CMV status not recorded). Some clones in this sample may be carry-over from other donors' samples. The rearrangement uses TRBV18 and TRBJ2-3; D might be TRBD1 or TRBD2, each matching 5 bases. In DNA, the CDR3 is TGTGCCAGCTCACCAGGGACCCCAGATACGCAGTATTTT. This gives the protein CASSPGTPDTQYF.